This T cell receptor (beta chain) was found in a study of T cell repertoires in cytomegalovirus infection. For the study at large: As its CMV epitopes, the study selected recently identified HLA-C-restricted and well-studied HLA-B-restricted targets. The public TCR beta signatures pointed to both CMV infection and matching HLA type. Findings of the study overall: People with CMV and the relevant HLA were identified by cumulative public TCR beta family frequency. Ex vivo responses were dominated by HLA-C-restricted CMV-specific TCR beta clonotypes.

V was clipped by 5 bases and J by 2 bases, with 17 bases between them. CDR1 is MNHNS, CDR2 SASEGT, per germline. This CDR3 spans 16 amino acids. A few counts support this clonotype. Its antigen is still unknown. In TCRdb, the reads were re-called with MiXCR into one record per CDR3 protein. The sample consists of roughly 920,000 distinct CDR3 sequences, about a third of them appearing once. The J gene is TRBJ2-3, the V gene TRBV6-1; TRBD2 is a possible D gene (7 bases). The source of this sequence is a human donor in good health (CMV status not recorded). Some clones in this sample may be carry-over from other donors' samples. The sample was cultured CD8+ T cells from PBMCs, taken from culture after CMV antigen stimulation. This CDR3 is CASSKGGGGATDTQYF. The CDR3 DNA follows: TGTGCCAGCAGTAAAGGGGGGGGGGGGGCCACAGATACGCAGTATTTT.